This T cell receptor (beta chain) was recovered during a study of technical replicates of blood from a handful of donors. This table comes from immunoSEQ multiplex PCR, and its TCRdb copy is limited to in-frame clones, with some not included. This table holds 80,000 or so clones, almost 99% found once. The V end lost 8 bases, the J end lost 1 base, and 14 bases lay between the germline ends. In germline, CDR1 is MDHEN, CDR2 SYDVKM. This CDR3 has 15 residues. Sequencing was done on a sample of T cells isolated from PBMCs. This chain uses TRBV28 with TRBJ2-2; D is perhaps TRBD1 (5 bases). The sequence derives from a human donor in good health. In DNA form, the CDR3 reads TGTGCCAGCGGCCTGGGGCAGGGGAACACCGGGGAGCTGTTTTTT. It is translated as CASGLGQGNTGELFF.